The entry that follows covers one T cell receptor (beta chain) sequence. From the PCR reads, TCRdb called clonotypes with MiXCR, one entry per CDR3 protein. The sample shows about 65,000 distinct CDR3 sequences, approximately 17% of them seen only once. This entry belongs to a study of molecular identifiers for immune sequencing clone quantification. V was pared by 5 bases and J by 5 bases, with 12 bases of the junction left unmatched. The CDR3 is 16 amino acids. Per germline, CDR1 SGHVS and CDR2 FNYEAQ. The chain couples TRBV7-6 to TRBJ2-1, with TRBD2 identical over 7 bases. The sequencing input was naive CD8+ T cells from blood, with Jurkat cell RNA spiked in. Subset: FACS-sorted CD8+CD4-CCR7+CD45RA+ naive T cells. The sequence was collected from a human donor in good health. Some libraries in this study had Jurkat cell RNA spiked in. The CDR3 loop is CASSSGVAEKHNEQFF. Written as DNA, the CDR3 is TGTGCCAGCAGCAGCGGGGTAGCGGAGAAACACAATGAGCAGTTCTTC.